This TCR beta chain was profiled in a study of T cell responses to AZD1222 COVID-19 vaccine. Overall study findings and caveats: Seropositive AZD1222 recipients at baseline numbered only 5 or 6. Among the donors, most were white British and more were female, and clonal diversity was possibly underestimated. Per reports, nearly half of all spike-specific TCRs target regions that are unmutated in variants. Two doses of AZD1222 preceded a rise in Spike-specific TCR breadth and depth.

Details on this clone: Its antigen remains unknown.

The CDR3 consists of 13 residues. Trimming removed 6 bases from V and 2 bases from J; junction bases left unmatched: 6. Germline V gives CDR1 SQVTM, CDR2 ANQGSEA. The data were produced by immunoSEQ multiplex PCR, yet TCRdb's version contains in-frame clones alone and is incomplete. The table records about 90,000 clones, around 91% of them present only once. This sequence joins TRBV29-1 and TRBJ2-7; TRBD2 agrees at 8 bases. The starting material was peripheral blood, obtained on day 0 of MenACWY control vaccination. This receptor was identified in an adult in good health. The CDR3 DNA reads TGCAGCGTGGCTAGCGGGCCCCCCTACGAGCAGTACTTC. Translated: CSVASGPPYEQYF.